This section outlines one T cell receptor beta chain sequence together with its context. Its specific antigen is unknown. Nothing much larger sits one base from this clone, and base qualities are not available. Every donor was a healthy Caucasian. Three pairs of female monozygotic twins, all aged about 18 to 29 years, made up the twin cohort. Miltenyi CD45RO+ enrichment and human naive T-cell isolation kits were used to isolate memory (CD45RO+) and naive T cells from PBMC. Libraries came from 5' RACE. TCRdb records Illumina HiSeq 2000 as the sequencer. Template switching added a universal primer binding site, and the final cDNA carried a unique molecular identifier that allowed TCR cDNA molecules to be counted accurately. Specific primers in the conserved constant-segment region were used to synthesize first-strand cDNA for the TCR alpha and beta chains. Each cDNA library was double barcoded, with a SMART-Mk sample barcode plus Illumina barcodes, to control for contamination. TruSeq adapter sequences, together with Illumina sample barcodes, were added in two successive PCR steps. Sequencing of the TCR alpha and beta cDNA libraries was done on the Illumina HiSeq platform using custom primers. The published analysis was carried out like this. Raw reads were processed with MiGEC to extract unique molecular identifiers, and MiXCR was used to determine CDR3 positions. Recombination models were inferred per individual with the repgenHMM and IGoR tools using an EM algorithm. The tcR package in R was used for shared clonotype analysis, with sharing normalized by the product of cloneset sizes. To study raw recombination without the effects of thymic and clonal selection, out-of-frame nonproductive sequences were analyzed. TCRdb cleaned the public reads at Q25 with fastp, built clones with MiXCR and kept in-frame beta chains. Merged by CDR3 protein, the rows form single entries marked with the most common genes and DNA. The V and J calls, along with clone size, are taken from TCRdb and not from the paper's own processing. This sample is represented by 200,000 to 250,000 distinct CDR3 sequences; about 7.3% of them were singletons. The biggest ten clones account for roughly 3.6% of the sample.

The data originate from a study of identical twins listed by TCRdb under 2016. Broadly, across the study: TCR alpha and beta repertoires from monozygotic twins, unrelated adults of various ages and cord blood were deep-sequenced to test whether fetal clonotypes persist. To rule out contamination, the twin experiments were replicated at different times with different library preparation protocols.

Overall study outcomes, separate from this receptor: Invariant T cells such as MAIT and iNKT could partly confound zero-insertion analyses, though diverse VJ usage argued against this for most clonotypes. Compared with coincidental sharing between unrelated individuals, an excess of low generation-probability sequences was observed among out-of-frame TCR alpha sequences shared between twins. Because the same donors could not be followed over many years, the conclusions relied on cross-sectional statistical analysis. Excess twin sharing in beta out-of-frame sequences was weaker because fewer shared sequences lowered the signal-to-noise ratio. Abundant cord blood beta clonotypes carried fewer insertions; young adult naive repertoires showed a weaker similar trend, while memory repertoires showed none. In monozygotic twins, out-of-frame TCR alpha sharing was systematically underestimated by recombination models, although the models agreed with sharing between unrelated individuals.

From its cysteine to its phenylalanine, the CDR3 spans 14 amino acids. The read is trimmed to its CDR3 DNA, 42 bases read in frame from base 1. CDR1 and CDR2 are drawn from the germline V gene: SGHVS, FQNEAQ. Trimming removed 7 bases from V and 3 bases from J; the gene matches leave 4 bases unexplained. The same data also contributed to another study, on yellow fever vaccine responses in identical twins. The second study's authors report: According to the authors, in identical twins the way T cells responded to vaccination appeared partly convergent and partly personalized. In the study, vaccine-responding T cell clones were precisely tracked in identical twins.

Sequencing input: memory (CD45RO+) T cells sorted from blood. What this sample's cell subset or site label stands for: CD45RO+ enriched T cells. This receptor was identified in a woman aged 18-35 years in good health. Recombination joined TRBV7-8 with TRBJ2-5; the junction holds 11 bases that match TRBD2. The CDR3: CASTRLAGKETQYF. The nucleotides read TGTGCCAGCACCAGACTAGCGGGAAAAGAGACCCAGTACTTC.